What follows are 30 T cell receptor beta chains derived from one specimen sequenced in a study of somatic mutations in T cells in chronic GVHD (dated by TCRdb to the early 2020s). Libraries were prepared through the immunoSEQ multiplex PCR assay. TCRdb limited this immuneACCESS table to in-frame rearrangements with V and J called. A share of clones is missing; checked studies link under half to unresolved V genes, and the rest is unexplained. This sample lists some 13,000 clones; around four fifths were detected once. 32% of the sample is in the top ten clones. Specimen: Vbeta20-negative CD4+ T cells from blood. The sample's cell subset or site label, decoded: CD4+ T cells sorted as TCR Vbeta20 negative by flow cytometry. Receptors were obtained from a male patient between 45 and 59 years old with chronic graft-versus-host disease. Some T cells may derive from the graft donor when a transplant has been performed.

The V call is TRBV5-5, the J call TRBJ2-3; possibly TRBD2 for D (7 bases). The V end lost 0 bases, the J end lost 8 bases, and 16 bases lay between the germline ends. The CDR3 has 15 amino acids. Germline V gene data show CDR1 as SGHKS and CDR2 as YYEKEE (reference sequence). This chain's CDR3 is CASSLGGGGFATQYF. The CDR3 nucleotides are TGTGCCAGCAGCTTGGGGGGAGGGGGGTTCGCTACGCAGTATTTT.

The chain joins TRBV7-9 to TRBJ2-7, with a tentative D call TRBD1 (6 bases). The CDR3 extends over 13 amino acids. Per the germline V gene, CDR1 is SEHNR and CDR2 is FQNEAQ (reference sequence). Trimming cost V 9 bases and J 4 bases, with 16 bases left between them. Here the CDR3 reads CARVPGQIYEQYF. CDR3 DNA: TGTGCCAGGGTTCCTGGACAGATTTACGAGCAGTACTTC.

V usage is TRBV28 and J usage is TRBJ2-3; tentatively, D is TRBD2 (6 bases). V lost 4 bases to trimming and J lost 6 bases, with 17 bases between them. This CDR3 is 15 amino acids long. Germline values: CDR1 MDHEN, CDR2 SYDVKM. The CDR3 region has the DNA TGTGCCAGCAGTTCCTCGGGAGCCGGGTGGGATACGCAGTATTTT. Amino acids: CASSSSGAGWDTQYF.

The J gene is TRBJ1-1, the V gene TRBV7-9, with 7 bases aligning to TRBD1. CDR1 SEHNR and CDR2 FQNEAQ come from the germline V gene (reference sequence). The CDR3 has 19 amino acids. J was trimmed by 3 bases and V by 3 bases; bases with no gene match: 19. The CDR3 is CASSFPRTGQRSADTEAFF. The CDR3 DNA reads TGTGCCAGCAGCTTTCCACGAACGGGACAGAGGTCCGCGGACACTGAAGCTTTCTTT.

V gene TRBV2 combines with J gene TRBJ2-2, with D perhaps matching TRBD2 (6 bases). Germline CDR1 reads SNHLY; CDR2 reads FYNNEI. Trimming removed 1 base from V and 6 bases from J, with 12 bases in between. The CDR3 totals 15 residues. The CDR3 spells CASSEGELAAGELFF. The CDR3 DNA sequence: TGTGCCAGCAGTGAAGGTGAACTAGCAGCCGGGGAGCTGTTTTTT.

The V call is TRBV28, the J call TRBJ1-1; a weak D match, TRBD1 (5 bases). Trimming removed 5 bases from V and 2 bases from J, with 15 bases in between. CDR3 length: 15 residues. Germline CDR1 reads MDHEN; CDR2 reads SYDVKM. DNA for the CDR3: TGTGCCAGCAGTCAAATCGACAGAAGTAACACTGAAGCTTTCTTT. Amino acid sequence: CASSQIDRSNTEAFF.

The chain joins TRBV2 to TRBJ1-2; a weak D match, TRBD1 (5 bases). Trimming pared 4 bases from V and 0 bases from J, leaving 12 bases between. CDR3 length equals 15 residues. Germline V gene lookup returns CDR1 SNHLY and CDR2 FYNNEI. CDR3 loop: CASSVDSSPNYGYTF. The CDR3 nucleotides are TGTGCCAGCAGTGTTGACAGCTCCCCTAACTATGGCTACACCTTC.

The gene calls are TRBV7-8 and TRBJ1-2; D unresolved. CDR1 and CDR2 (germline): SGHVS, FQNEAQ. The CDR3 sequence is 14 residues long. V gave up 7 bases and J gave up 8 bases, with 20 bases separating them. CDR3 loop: CASTPGRIAGGYTF. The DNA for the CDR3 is TGTGCCAGCACCCCTGGGCGAATTGCGGGGGGCTACACCTTC.

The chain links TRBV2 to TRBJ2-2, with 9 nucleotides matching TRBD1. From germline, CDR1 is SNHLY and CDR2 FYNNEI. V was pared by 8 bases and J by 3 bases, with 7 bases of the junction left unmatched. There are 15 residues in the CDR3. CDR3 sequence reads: CASSGQGMDTGELFF. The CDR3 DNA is TGTGCCAGCTCCGGACAGGGGATGGACACCGGGGAGCTGTTTTTT.

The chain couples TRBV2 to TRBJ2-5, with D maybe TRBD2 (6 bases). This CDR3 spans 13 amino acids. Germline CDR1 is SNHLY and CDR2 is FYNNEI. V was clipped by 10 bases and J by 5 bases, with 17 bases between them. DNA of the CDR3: TGTGCCACCGCTCGGGGACTGGGGGAGACCCAGTACTTC. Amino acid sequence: CATARGLGETQYF.

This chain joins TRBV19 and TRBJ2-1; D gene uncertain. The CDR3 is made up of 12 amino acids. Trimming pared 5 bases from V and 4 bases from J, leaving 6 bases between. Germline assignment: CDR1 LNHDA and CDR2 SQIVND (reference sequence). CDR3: CASSPSYNEQFF. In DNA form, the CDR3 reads TGTGCCAGTAGTCCCTCTTACAATGAGCAGTTCTTC.

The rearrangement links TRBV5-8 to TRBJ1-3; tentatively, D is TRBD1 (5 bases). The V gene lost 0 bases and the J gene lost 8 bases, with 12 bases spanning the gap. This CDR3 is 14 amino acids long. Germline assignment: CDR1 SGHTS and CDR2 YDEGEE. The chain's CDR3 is CASSLEGNGDTIYF. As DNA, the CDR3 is TGTGCCAGCAGCTTGGAGGGGAATGGGGACACCATATATTTT.

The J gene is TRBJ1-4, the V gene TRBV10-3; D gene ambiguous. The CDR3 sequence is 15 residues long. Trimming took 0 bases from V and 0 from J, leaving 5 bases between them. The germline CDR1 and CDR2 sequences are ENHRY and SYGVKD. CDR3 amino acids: CAISESSATNEKLFF. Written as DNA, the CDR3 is TGTGCCATCAGTGAGTCGAGTGCAACTAATGAAAAACTGTTTTTT.

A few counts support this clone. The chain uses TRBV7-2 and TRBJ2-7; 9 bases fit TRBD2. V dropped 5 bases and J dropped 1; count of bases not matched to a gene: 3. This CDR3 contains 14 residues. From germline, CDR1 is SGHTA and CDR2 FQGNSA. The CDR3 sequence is CASSATSGSYEQYF. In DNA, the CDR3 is TGTGCCAGCAGCGCGACTAGCGGATCCTACGAGCAGTACTTC. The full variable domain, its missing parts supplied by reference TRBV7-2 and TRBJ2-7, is GAGVSQSPSNKVTEKGKDVELRCDPISGHTALYWYRQSLGQGLEFLIYFQGNSAPDKSGLPSDRFSAERTGGSVSTLTIQRTQQEDSAVYLCASSATSGSYEQYFGPGTRLTVT.

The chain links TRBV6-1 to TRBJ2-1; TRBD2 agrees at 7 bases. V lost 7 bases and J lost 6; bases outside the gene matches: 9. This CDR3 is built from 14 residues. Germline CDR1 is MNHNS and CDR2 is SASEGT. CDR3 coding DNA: TGTGCCAGCAAGGACCCAGGGAGGGTCAATGAGCAGTTCTTC. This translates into CASKDPGRVNEQFF.

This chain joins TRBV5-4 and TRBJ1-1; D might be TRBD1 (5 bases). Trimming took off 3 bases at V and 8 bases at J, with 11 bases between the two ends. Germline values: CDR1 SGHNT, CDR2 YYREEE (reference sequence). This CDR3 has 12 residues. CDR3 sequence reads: CASSSGTAEAFF. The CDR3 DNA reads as TGTGCCAGCAGCTCAGGGACTGCCGAAGCTTTCTTT.

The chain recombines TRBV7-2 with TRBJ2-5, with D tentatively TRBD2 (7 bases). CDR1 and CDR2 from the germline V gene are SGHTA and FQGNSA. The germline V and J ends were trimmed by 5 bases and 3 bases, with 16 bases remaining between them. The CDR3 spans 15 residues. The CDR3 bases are TGTGCCAGCAGCCCCCCAGGGGCGGGAGAAGAGACCCAGTACTTC. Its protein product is CASSPPGAGEETQYF.

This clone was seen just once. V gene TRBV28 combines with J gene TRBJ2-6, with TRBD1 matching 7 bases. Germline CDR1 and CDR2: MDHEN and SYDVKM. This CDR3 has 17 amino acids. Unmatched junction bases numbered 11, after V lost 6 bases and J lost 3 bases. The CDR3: CASSSPLGGGGANVLTF. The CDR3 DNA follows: TGTGCCAGCAGCTCTCCTCTAGGGGGCGGTGGGGCCAACGTCCTGACTTTC.

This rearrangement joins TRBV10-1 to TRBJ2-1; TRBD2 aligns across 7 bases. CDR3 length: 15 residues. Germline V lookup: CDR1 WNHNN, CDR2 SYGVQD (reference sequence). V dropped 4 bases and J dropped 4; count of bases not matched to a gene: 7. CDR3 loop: CASSVGTTTYNEQFF. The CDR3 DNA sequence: TGCGCCAGCAGTGTCGGGACTACGACTTACAATGAGCAGTTCTTC.

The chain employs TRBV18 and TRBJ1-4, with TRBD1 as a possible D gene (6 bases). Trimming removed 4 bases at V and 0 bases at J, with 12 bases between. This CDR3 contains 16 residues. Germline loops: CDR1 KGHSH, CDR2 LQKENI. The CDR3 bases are TGTGCCAGCTCACACGGACAGCTTGCAACTAATGAAAAACTGTTTTTT. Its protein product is CASSHGQLATNEKLFF.

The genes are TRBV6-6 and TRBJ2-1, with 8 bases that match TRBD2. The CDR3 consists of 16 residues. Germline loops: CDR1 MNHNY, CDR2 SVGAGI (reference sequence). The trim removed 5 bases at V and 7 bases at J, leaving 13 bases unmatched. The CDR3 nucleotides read TGTGCCAGCAGTACGGCGCCAGCGGGAGTGCTGAATGAGCAGTTCTTC. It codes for CASSTAPAGVLNEQFF.

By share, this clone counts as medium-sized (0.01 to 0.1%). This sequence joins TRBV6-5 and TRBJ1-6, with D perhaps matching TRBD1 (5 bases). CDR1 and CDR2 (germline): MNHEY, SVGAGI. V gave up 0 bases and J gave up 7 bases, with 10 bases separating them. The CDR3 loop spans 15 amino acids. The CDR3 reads CASSYSGGGNSPLHF. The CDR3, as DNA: TGTGCCAGCAGTTACTCCGGGGGGGGGAATTCACCCCTCCACTTT.

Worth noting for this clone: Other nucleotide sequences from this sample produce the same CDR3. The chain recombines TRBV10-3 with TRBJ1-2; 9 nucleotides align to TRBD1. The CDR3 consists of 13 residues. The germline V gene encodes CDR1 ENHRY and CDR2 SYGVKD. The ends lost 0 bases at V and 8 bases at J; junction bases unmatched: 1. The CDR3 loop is CAISESGQGGYTF. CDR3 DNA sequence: TGTGCCATCAGTGAGTCGGGACAGGGCGGCTACACCTTC.

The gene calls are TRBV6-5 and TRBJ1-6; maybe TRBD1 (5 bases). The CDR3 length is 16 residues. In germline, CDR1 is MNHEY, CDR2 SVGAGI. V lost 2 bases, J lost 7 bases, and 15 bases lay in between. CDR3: CASSYVYRRGNSPLHF. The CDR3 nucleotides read TGTGCCAGCAGTTACGTCTACAGGAGGGGAAATTCACCCCTCCACTTT.

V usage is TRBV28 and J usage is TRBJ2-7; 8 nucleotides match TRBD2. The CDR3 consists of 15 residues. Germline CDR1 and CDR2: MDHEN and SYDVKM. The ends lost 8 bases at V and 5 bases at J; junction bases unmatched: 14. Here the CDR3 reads CASSGGETGKHEQYF. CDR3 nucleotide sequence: TGTGCCAGCTCCGGGGGGGAAACAGGGAAACACGAGCAGTACTTC.

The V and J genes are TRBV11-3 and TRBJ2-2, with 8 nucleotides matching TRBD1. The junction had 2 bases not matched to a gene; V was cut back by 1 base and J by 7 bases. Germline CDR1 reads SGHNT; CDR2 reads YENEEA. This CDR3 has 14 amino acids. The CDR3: CASSLAGTGGELFF. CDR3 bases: TGTGCCAGCAGCTTAGCGGGGACAGGCGGGGAGCTGTTTTTT.

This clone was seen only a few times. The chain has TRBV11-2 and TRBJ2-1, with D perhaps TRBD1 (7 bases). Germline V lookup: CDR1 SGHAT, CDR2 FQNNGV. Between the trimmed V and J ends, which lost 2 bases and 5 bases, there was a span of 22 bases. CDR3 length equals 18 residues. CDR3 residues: CASSLMFSGAGGNNEQFF. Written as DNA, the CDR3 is TGTGCCAGCAGCTTAATGTTCTCGGGGGCAGGGGGTAACAATGAGCAGTTCTTC.

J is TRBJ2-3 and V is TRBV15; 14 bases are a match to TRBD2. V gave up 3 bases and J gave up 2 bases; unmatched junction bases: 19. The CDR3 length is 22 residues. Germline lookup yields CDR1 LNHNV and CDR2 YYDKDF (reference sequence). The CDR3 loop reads CATSSRDSRRPGLAGDTDTQYF. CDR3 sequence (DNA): TGTGCCACCAGCAGCCGGGACAGCCGGAGACCGGGACTAGCGGGAGACACAGATACGCAGTATTTT.

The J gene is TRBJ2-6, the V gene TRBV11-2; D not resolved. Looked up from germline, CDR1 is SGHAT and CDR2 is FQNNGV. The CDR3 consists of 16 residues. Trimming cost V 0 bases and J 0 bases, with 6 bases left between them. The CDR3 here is CASSLDPGSGANVLTF. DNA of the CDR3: TGTGCCAGCAGCTTAGATCCCGGCTCTGGGGCCAACGTCCTGACTTTC.

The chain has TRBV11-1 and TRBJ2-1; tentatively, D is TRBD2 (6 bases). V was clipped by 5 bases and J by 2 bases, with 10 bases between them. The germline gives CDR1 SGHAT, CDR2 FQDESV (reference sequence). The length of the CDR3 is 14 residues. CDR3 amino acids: CASSPAGPYNEQFF. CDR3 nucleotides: TGTGCCAGCAGCCCCGCGGGACCCTACAATGAGCAGTTCTTC.